A selection of T cell receptor beta chains follows, all from one sample in a study of shared clonotypes between healthy human individuals. The assay was immunoSEQ multiplex PCR, and TCRdb's table has in-frame clones only and misses some. The table includes some 2,100,000 clones, 93% detected once. The sequencing sample was made of naive CD8+ T cells from PBMCs. These receptor sequences come from a man aged 18 to 29 in good health. Some clones in this sample may be carry-over from other donors' samples. Both conserved end residues are part of each CDR3. The D gene is left open where the match is weak. Part of the rows lack a size; the others show once, few, many or a class for expanded clones.

cdr3_aa	cdr3_nt	v_call	d_call	j_call	clone_size
CASSYSRRGETQYF	TGTGCCAGCAGTTACTCGAGACGAGGGGAGACCCAGTACTTC	TRBV6-5	-	TRBJ2-5	-
CASSVAPPTEAFF	TGTGCCAGCAGCGTAGCCCCTCCCACTGAAGCTTTCTTT	TRBV9	-	TRBJ1-1	-
CASSSRPVSYNEQFF	TGTGCCAGCAGTTCGCGTCCCGTGAGCTACAATGAGCAGTTCTTC	TRBV27	-	TRBJ2-1	-
CASCAWIGDRDRTYF	TGTGCCAGCTGCGCGTGGATAGGGGACAGGGACAGAACGTACTTC	TRBV2	TRBD1	TRBJ2-7	-
CASSVHPLAGGFTDTQYF	TGTGCCAGCAGCGTCCACCCGCTTGCGGGGGGATTCACAGATACGCAGTATTTT	TRBV9	TRBD2	TRBJ2-3	-
CASSLNAGSSYEQYF	TGTGCCAGCAGTTTAAATGCAGGATCCAGCTACGAGCAGTACTTC	TRBV27	-	TRBJ2-7	-
CASSSSAGHLNTEAFF	TGTGCCAGCAGTTCATCCGCGGGACACCTGAACACTGAAGCTTTCTTT	TRBV27	-	TRBJ1-1	-
CASSQRNTEAFF	TGCGCCAGCAGCCAAAGGAACACTGAAGCTTTCTTT	TRBV4-1	-	TRBJ1-1	-
CASSLLGWSQPQHF	TGTGCCAGCAGTTTATTGGGCTGGAGTCAGCCCCAGCATTTT	TRBV27	-	TRBJ1-5	-
CASSLSLAGGPYF	TGTGCCAGCAGTTTATCCCTAGCGGGTGGGCCGTACTTC	TRBV28	TRBD2	TRBJ2-7	-
CASSLGGTTHDHEQYF	TGTGCCAGCAGCTTAGGTGGGACTACCCACGATCACGAGCAGTACTTC	TRBV7-9	TRBD2	TRBJ2-7	-
CASSERASYGYTF	TGTGCCAGCAGTGAACGAGCCTCCTATGGCTACACCTTC	TRBV6-1	-	TRBJ1-2	-
CASSPTGGSTDTQYF	TGTGCCAGCAGTCCAACGGGAGGGAGCACAGATACGCAGTATTTT	TRBV28	TRBD2	TRBJ2-3	-
CASSFGAGSSQPQHF	TGTGCCAGTAGTTTTGGGGCAGGGTCCTCTCAGCCCCAGCATTTT	TRBV19	-	TRBJ1-5	-
CASSLYPDRDRDWDEQFF	TGTGCCAGCAGCTTATACCCAGACCGGGACAGGGATTGGGATGAGCAGTTCTTC	TRBV11-2	TRBD1	TRBJ2-1	-
CASSEGYEQYF	TGTGCCAGTAGCGAAGGGTACGAGCAGTACTTC	TRBV19	-	TRBJ2-7	-
CASSERLAGTYNEQFF	TGTGCCAGCAGCGAACGACTAGCGGGAACCTACAATGAGCAGTTCTTC	TRBV7-8	TRBD2	TRBJ2-1	once
CASSLPWGATEAFF	TGTGCCAGCAGCTTGCCGTGGGGGGCCACTGAAGCTTTCTTT	TRBV5-5	-	TRBJ1-1	once
CASSIAQGSTSMNTEAFF	TGTGCCAGTAGTATAGCTCAGGGGTCCACCTCGATGAACACTGAAGCTTTCTTT	TRBV19	-	TRBJ1-1	-
CASREEDGYTF	TGCGCCAGCAGAGAAGAAGACGGCTACACCTTC	TRBV10-2	-	TRBJ1-2	-
CASSLFPSGDRGDGYTF	TGTGCCAGCAGTCTATTCCCTTCCGGGGACAGGGGCGATGGCTACACCTTC	TRBV27	TRBD1	TRBJ1-2	-
CASSVGGRMANEQFF	TGTGCCAGCAGTGTTGGCGGGAGGATGGCCAATGAGCAGTTCTTC	TRBV2	TRBD2	TRBJ2-1	once
CSVRVDSTSTDTQYF	TGCAGCGTGAGGGTTGACTCCACTAGCACAGATACGCAGTATTTT	TRBV29-1	-	TRBJ2-3	-
CASSPRAVYNEQFF	TGTGCCAGCAGCCCCCGGGCGGTCTACAATGAGCAGTTCTTC	TRBV27	-	TRBJ2-1	-
CASSTDRGRWKETQYF	TGTGCCAGCAGCACGGACAGGGGGCGCTGGAAAGAGACCCAGTACTTC	TRBV7-9	TRBD1	TRBJ2-5	-
CVRSLGGQKNIQYF	TGTGTCAGAAGCCTGGGGGGGCAGAAAAACATTCAGTACTTC	TRBV7-5	-	TRBJ2-4	-
CASSQGMAETQYF	TGTGCCAGCAGCCAAGGGATGGCAGAGACCCAGTACTTC	TRBV4-2	-	TRBJ2-5	-
CASSRGTSILGIYEQYF	TGTGCCAGCAGCCGAGGGACTAGCATATTAGGGATCTACGAGCAGTACTTC	TRBV14	TRBD2	TRBJ2-7	-
CASSSGSPAGVVSNTQYF	TGTGCCAGCAGTTCAGGGTCCCCAGCGGGAGTAGTTTCTAATACGCAGTATTTT	TRBV27	TRBD2	TRBJ2-3	-
CSVFSGSGVEQYF	TGCAGCGTTTTTAGCGGGAGTGGGGTCGAGCAGTACTTC	TRBV29-1	TRBD2	TRBJ2-7	-
CASSPKRQDPARYEQYF	TGTGCCAGCAGCCCGAAACGGCAGGACCCAGCCAGGTACGAGCAGTACTTC	TRBV5-5	-	TRBJ2-7	-
CASSNGRGSTDTQYF	TGTGCCAGCAGTAACGGACGGGGGTCAACAGATACGCAGTATTTT	TRBV11-1	-	TRBJ2-3	-
CASSPGPDTQYF	TGTGCCAGCAGCCCAGGGCCAGATACGCAGTATTTT	TRBV11-3	-	TRBJ2-3	-
CASSVDPGASTDTQYF	TGTGCCAGCAGCGTAGATCCGGGGGCAAGCACAGATACGCAGTATTTT	TRBV9	-	TRBJ2-3	-
CASSLAGGAPFEAFF	TGTGCCAGCAGTTTAGCAGGGGGCGCCCCGTTTGAAGCTTTCTTT	TRBV27	TRBD1	TRBJ1-1	-
CASSQGVGDYGYTF	TGCGCCAGCAGCCAGGGGGTGGGTGACTATGGCTACACCTTC	TRBV4-1	-	TRBJ1-2	-
CASSLADRGIFGELFF	TGTGCCAGCAGCTTAGCGGACAGGGGAATATTCGGGGAGCTGTTTTTT	TRBV7-9	TRBD1	TRBJ2-2	-
CASSQGQGGKLFF	TGTGCCAGCAGCCAGGGACAGGGCGGAAAACTGTTTTTT	TRBV5-6	TRBD1	TRBJ1-4	-
CSVEGAGTEAFF	TGCAGCGTTGAGGGGGCGGGGACTGAAGCTTTCTTT	TRBV29-1	-	TRBJ1-1	-
CASSFGTGSYEQYF	TGTGCCAGCAGTTTCGGGACAGGGTCCTACGAGCAGTACTTC	TRBV6-6	TRBD1	TRBJ2-7	-
CASSPPGQGLDEQFF	TGTGCCAGCAGCCCACCGGGACAGGGTCTAGATGAGCAGTTCTTC	TRBV4-2	TRBD1	TRBJ2-1	-
CASSSGRGSNQPQHF	TGTGCCAGCAGCTCGGGACGCGGGAGCAATCAGCCCCAGCATTTT	TRBV11-2	-	TRBJ1-5	-
CASSAGTGYGYTF	TGTGCCAGTAGTGCGGGGACAGGCTATGGCTACACCTTC	TRBV19	TRBD1	TRBJ1-2	-
CASTATASYEQYF	TGTGCCAGCACAGCTACAGCGTCCTACGAGCAGTACTTC	TRBV2	-	TRBJ2-7	-
CASSMKAGGPQMSVEQFF	TGTGCCAGTAGTATGAAAGCGGGAGGGCCCCAAATGTCGGTTGAGCAGTTCTTC	TRBV19	TRBD2	TRBJ2-1	-
CASSLRGTDLYEQYF	TGTGCCAGCAGTTTAAGAGGGACAGACCTTTACGAGCAGTACTTC	TRBV27	TRBD1	TRBJ2-7	-
CASSLRSLRGPVYTDTQYF	TGTGCCAGCAGTTTAAGGTCCCTCAGGGGCCCCGTTTACACAGATACGCAGTATTTT	TRBV28	-	TRBJ2-3	-
CASSIWQDYNEQFF	TGTGCCAGTAGTATATGGCAGGATTACAATGAGCAGTTCTTC	TRBV19	-	TRBJ2-1	-
CASSPAPGGYTF	TGTGCCAGCAGCCCCGCCCCTGGGGGCTACACCTTC	TRBV9	-	TRBJ1-2	-
CASTTLAGVNEQYF	TGTGCCAGCACCACATTAGCGGGAGTGAACGAGCAGTACTTC	TRBV5-6	TRBD2	TRBJ2-7	-